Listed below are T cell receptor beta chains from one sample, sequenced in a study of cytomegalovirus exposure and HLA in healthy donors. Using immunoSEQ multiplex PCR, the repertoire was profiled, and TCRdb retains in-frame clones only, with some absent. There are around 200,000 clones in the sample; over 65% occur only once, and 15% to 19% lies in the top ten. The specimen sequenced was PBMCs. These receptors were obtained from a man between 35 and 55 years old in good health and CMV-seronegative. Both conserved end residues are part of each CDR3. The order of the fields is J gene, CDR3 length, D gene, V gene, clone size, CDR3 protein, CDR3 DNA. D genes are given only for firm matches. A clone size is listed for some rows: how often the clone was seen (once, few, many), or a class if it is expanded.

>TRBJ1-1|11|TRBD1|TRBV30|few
CACWDRVEAFF
TGTGCCTGTTGGGACAGGGTTGAAGCTTTCTTT
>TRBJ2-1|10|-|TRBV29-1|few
CSASSDEQFF
TGCAGCGCCTCTAGCGATGAGCAGTTCTTC
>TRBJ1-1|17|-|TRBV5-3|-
CARSSTSRQPPGTEAFF
TGTGCCAGAAGCTCCACGAGCCGACAGCCGCCTGGGACTGAAGCTTTCTTT
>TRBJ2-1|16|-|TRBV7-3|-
CASSPESGGRGNEQFF
TGTGCCAGCAGCCCCGAGAGTGGAGGGCGCGGCAATGAGCAGTTCTTC
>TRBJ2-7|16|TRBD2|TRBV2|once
CASTRMGGGRAYEQYF
TGTGCCAGCACACGAATGGGGGGGGGAAGAGCCTACGAGCAGTACTTC
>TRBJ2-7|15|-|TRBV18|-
CASSPASVRGNEQYF
TGTGCCAGCTCACCAGCGTCGGTAAGGGGAAACGAGCAGTACTTC
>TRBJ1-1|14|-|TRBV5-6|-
CASSVVFSSPEAFF
TGTGCCAGCAGCGTAGTTTTCTCGAGCCCTGAAGCTTTCTTT
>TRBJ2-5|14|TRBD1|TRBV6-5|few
CASSTTGMGETQYF
TGTGCCAGCAGTACGACAGGGATGGGAGAGACCCAGTACTTC
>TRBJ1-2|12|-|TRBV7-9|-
CASSFEAYGYTF
TGTGCCAGCAGCTTTGAGGCCTATGGCTACACCTTC
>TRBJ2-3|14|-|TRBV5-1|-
CASSPDGLTDTQYF
TGCGCCAGCAGCCCCGATGGCCTTACAGATACGCAGTATTTT
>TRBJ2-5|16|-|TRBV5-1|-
CASSSTKSRGQETQYF
TGCGCCAGCAGCTCGACGAAATCTAGGGGCCAAGAGACCCAGTACTTC
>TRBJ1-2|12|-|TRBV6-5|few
CASSPGGYGYTF
TGTGCCAGCAGTCCCGGCGGATATGGCTACACCTTC
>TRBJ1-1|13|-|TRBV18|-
CASSPLPGTEAFF
TGTGCCAGCTCACCATTACCGGGGACTGAAGCTTTCTTT
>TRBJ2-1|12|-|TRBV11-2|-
CASSSTYSEQFF
TGTGCCAGCAGCTCCACATATTCTGAGCAGTTCTTC
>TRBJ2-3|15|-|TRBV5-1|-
CASGRTGEMGDTQYF
TGCGCCAGCGGGCGTACGGGGGAAATGGGTGATACGCAGTATTTT
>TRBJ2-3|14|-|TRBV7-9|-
CASSPTGGQDTQYF
TGTGCCAGCAGCCCAACGGGGGGCCAGGATACGCAGTATTTT
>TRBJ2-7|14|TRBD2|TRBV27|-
CASSSTGRSYEQYF
TGTGCCAGCAGTTCGACCGGGAGGAGCTACGAGCAGTACTTC
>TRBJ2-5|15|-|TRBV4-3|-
CASSQERGREETQYF
TGCGCCAGCAGCCAAGAGCGGGGTAGAGAAGAGACCCAGTACTTC
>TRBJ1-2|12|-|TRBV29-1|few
CSVHETGYGYTF
TGCAGCGTGCACGAAACAGGGTATGGCTACACCTTC
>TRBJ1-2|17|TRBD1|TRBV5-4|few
CASSFAVATGKHYGYTF
TGTGCCAGCAGCTTTGCGGTCGCGACAGGGAAACACTATGGCTACACCTTC
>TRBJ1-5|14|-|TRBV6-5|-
CASSARVLNQPQHF
TGTGCCAGCAGTGCCCGGGTTCTAAATCAGCCCCAGCATTTT
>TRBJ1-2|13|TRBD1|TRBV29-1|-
CSGSRDSSYGYTF
TGCAGCGGTTCAAGGGACAGTTCCTATGGCTACACCTTC
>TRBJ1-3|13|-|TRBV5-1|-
CASAAAGGNTIYF
TGCGCCAGCGCTGCAGCGGGAGGAAACACCATATATTTT
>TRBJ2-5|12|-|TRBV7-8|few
CASSSYQETQYF
TGTGCCAGCAGCTCCTACCAAGAGACCCAGTACTTC
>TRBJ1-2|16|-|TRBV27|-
CASSSITGRANYGYTF
TGTGCCAGCAGTTCCATTACAGGGCGGGCGAACTATGGCTACACCTTC
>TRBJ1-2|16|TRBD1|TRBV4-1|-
CASSQTTGRANYGYTF
TGCGCCAGCAGCCAAACGACAGGGAGAGCTAACTATGGCTACACCTTC
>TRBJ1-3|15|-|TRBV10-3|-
CASKGQAKAGNTIYF
TGTGCCAGCAAGGGGCAGGCGAAAGCTGGAAACACCATATATTTT
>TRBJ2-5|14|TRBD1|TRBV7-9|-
CASSPDRERETQYF
TGTGCCAGCAGCCCAGACAGGGAACGAGAGACCCAGTACTTC
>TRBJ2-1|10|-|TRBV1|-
CTSSQSEQFF
TGCACCAGCAGCCAGAGTGAGCAGTTCTTC
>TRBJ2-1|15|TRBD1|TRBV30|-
CAKQTWGQGFNEQFF
TGTGCCAAACAAACCTGGGGACAGGGGTTTAATGAGCAGTTCTTC
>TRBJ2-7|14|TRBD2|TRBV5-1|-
CASSPYGGVYEQYF
TGCGCCAGCAGCCCCTACGGGGGGGTATACGAGCAGTACTTC
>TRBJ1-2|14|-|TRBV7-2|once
CASSLIEEHYGYTF
TGTGCCAGCAGCTTAATAGAGGAGCACTATGGCTACACCTTC
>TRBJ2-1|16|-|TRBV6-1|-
CASSEADWLSYNEQFF
TGTGCCAGCAGTGAAGCGGACTGGCTATCCTACAATGAGCAGTTCTTC
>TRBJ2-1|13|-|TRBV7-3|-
CASSLNAHNEQFF
TGTGCCAGCAGCTTAAACGCGCACAATGAGCAGTTCTTC
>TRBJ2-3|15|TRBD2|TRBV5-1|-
CASSFGGLSTDTQYF
TGCGCCAGCAGCTTCGGGGGACTAAGCACAGATACGCAGTATTTT
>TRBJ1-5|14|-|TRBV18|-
CASSQQNSNQPQHF
TGTGCCAGCTCACAACAGAATAGCAATCAGCCCCAGCATTTT
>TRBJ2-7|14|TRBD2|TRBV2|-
CASSPGLARYEQYF
TGTGCCAGCAGCCCTGGACTAGCTCGATACGAGCAGTACTTC
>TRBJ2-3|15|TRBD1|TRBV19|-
CASSRTGGQRDTQYF
TGTGCCAGTAGTCGGACAGGGGGTCAAAGAGATACGCAGTATTTT
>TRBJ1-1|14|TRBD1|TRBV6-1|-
CASTAGQEKSEAFF
TGTGCCAGCACAGCCGGACAGGAGAAGTCTGAAGCTTTCTTT
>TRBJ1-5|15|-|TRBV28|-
CASSLLGGGWEPQHF
TGTGCCAGCAGTTTACTGGGTGGAGGGTGGGAGCCCCAGCATTTT
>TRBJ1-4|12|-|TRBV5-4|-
CASSRSNEKLFF
TGTGCCAGCAGCCGGAGTAATGAAAAACTGTTTTTT
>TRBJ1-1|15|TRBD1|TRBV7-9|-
CASSLRDRPNTEAFF
TGTGCCAGCAGCCTCCGGGACAGGCCTAACACTGAAGCTTTCTTT
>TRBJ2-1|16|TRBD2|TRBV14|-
CASSQDLAGAYNEQFF
TGTGCCAGCAGCCAAGATCTAGCGGGGGCCTACAATGAGCAGTTCTTC
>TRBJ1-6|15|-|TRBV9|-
CASSPAGTRGSPLHF
TGTGCCAGCAGCCCCGCCGGGACAAGGGGTTCACCCCTCCACTTT
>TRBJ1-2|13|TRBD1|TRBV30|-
CAWSTGDNYGYTF
TGTGCCTGGAGTACAGGGGACAACTATGGCTACACCTTC
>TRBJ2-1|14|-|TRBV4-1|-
CASSQVRYDNEQFF
TGCGCCAGCAGCCAAGTGCGCTATGACAATGAGCAGTTCTTC
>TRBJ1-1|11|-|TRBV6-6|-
CASSLLTEAFF
TGTGCCAGCAGTTTATTGACTGAAGCTTTCTTT
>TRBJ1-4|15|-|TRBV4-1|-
CASSPPGQLNEKLFF
TGTGCCAGCAGCCCCCCCGGACAGCTTAATGAAAAACTGTTTTTT
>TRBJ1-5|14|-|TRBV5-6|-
CASSLEGIRQPQHF
TGTGCCAGCAGCTTGGAGGGGATCCGGCAGCCCCAGCATTTT
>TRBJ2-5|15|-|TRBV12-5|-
CASGNSGGSQETQYF
TGTGCTAGTGGTAATAGCGGCGGTAGCCAAGAGACCCAGTACTTC
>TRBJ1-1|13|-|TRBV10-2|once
CASSVDRSNEAFF
TGCGCCAGCAGTGTTGACAGGTCCAATGAAGCTTTCTTT
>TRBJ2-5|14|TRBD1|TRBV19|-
CASSSRTGGETQYF
TGTGCCAGTAGTTCTCGGACAGGGGGTGAGACCCAGTACTTC